A selection of T cell receptor beta chains follows, all from one sample in a study of graft-versus-host responses after intestinal transplantation. These TCRs are of unknown antigen specificity. Assay: immunoSEQ multiplex PCR; the TCRdb copy retains only in-frame clones and omits some. The sample records more than 65,000 clones, around 96% being singletons. This sample comprised unstimulated CD8+ T cells sorted from spleen or lymph node cells, obtained before intestinal transplant. Receptors were obtained from a human donor who received an intestinal transplant. CDR3s include the opening cysteine and the closing phenylalanine or tryptophan.

v_gene	j_gene	CDR3aa
TRBV5-1	TRBJ2-3	CASNLPGWSGDTQYF
TRBV27	TRBJ2-1	CASRQGAYNEQFF
TRBV5-5	TRBJ1-1	CASSMGQNTEAFF
TRBV28	TRBJ2-1	CASSLQARSGSYNEQFF
TRBV9	TRBJ2-7	CASSSGGSSYEQYF
TRBV10-3	TRBJ2-1	CAISESSTSFYNEQFF
TRBV4-1	-	CASSQDRLGGVRPEQYF
TRBV28	TRBJ1-2	CASSGPLRDTEDYGYTF
TRBV28	TRBJ1-2	CASSSPRQGSFYGYTF
TRBV7-7	TRBJ2-7	CAVPNEESSYEQYF
TRBV29-1	TRBJ2-3	CSVAPESTDTQYF
TRBV7-9	TRBJ2-7	CASSLAGRTYYEQYF
TRBV9	TRBJ2-5	CASSFGAGGLEETQYF
TRBV27	TRBJ2-2	CAIYSGSTGELFF
TRBV30	TRBJ2-6	CAWSVQDLWLDGANVLTF
TRBV10-2	-	CASSPGLVAYEQYF